The clone carrying this TCR beta chain was counted only a few times. By 5'RACE template switching, TCR cDNA was produced, with a universal primer site and UMIs added in the process. TCRdb recomputed calls from the 5' RACE reads with MiXCR, one row per CDR3 protein. Of hundreds of thousands of distinct CDR3 sequences in the sample, roughly 4.3% were seen once. These data belong to a study of T cells after yellow fever vaccination. The V segment lost 11 bases and the J segment 4 bases; nucleotides outside the gene matches: 10. The CDR3 sequence is 13 residues long. The sequence was obtained from a man between 18 and 35 years old who received the YFV17D yellow fever vaccine. Sequenced here: PBMCs, sampled 5 days after the yellow fever booster vaccination. The gene calls are TRBV12-3 or TRBV12-4 and TRBJ1-1; 7 bases fit TRBD1. The CDR3: CAVDRDRGTEAFF. The CDR3 DNA sequence: TGTGCCGTTGACAGGGACCGGGGCACTGAAGCTTTCTTT.